Following are 27 T cell receptor beta chains from one sample sequenced in a study of cytomegalovirus exposure and HLA in healthy donors. The primer mix had 60 Vbeta and 13 Jbeta primers. Only in-frame clones appear in the TCRdb table, and some are missing; sequencing was by immunoSEQ multiplex PCR. In the table there are around 150,000 clones, 77% of which are singletons. The sample was PBMCs. All receptors derive from a woman between 40 and 55 years old in good health and CMV-seropositive.

The table lists this clone with a few counts. V is TRBV5-1 and J is TRBJ1-3; perhaps TRBD1 as D (5 bases). The germline V and J ends were trimmed by 1 base and 1 base, with 15 bases remaining between them. The germline CDR1 and CDR2 sequences are SGHRS and YFSETQ. This CDR3 has 17 amino acids. The CDR3 DNA reads TGCGCCAGCAGCTTGTCCCCTCAGGGAGGATCTGGAAACACCATATATTTT. Its translation is CASSLSPQGGSGNTIYF.

The V and J genes are TRBV19 and TRBJ2-7; 11 bases map to TRBD2. Germline V lookup: CDR1 LNHDA, CDR2 SQIVND (reference sequence). Trimming at V came to 1 base and at J to 3 bases, leaving 2 bases not matched to a gene. The CDR3 is made up of 15 amino acids. Here the CDR3 reads CASSIVAGGYYEQYF. The DNA of the CDR3 is TGTGCCAGTAGTATAGTAGCGGGAGGGTACTACGAGCAGTACTTC.

This sequence joins TRBV27 and TRBJ2-7; 11 bases match TRBD2. V shed 5 bases and J 6 bases; nucleotides not matched to a gene: 6. CDR3 size: 14 residues. Germline assignment: CDR1 MNHEY and CDR2 SMNVEV (reference sequence). The CDR3 reads CASSPLAGGFEQYF. CDR3 DNA sequence: TGTGCCAGCAGTCCCCTAGCGGGGGGATTCGAGCAGTACTTC.

About this clone: This CDR3 is also generated by other DNA sequences in the sample. The V call is TRBV7-2, the J call TRBJ1-2, with 8 positions matching TRBD1. Germline loops: CDR1 SGHTA, CDR2 FQGNSA. The CDR3 spans 14 residues. The junction had 6 bases not matched to a gene; V was cut back by 4 bases and J by 5 bases. The CDR3 reads CASSSQGAGYGYTF. CDR3 DNA sequence: TGTGCCAGCAGCTCGCAGGGGGCAGGGTATGGCTACACCTTC. Based on the CDR3 plus reference TRBV7-2 and TRBJ1-2, the full variable domain is GAGVSQSPSNKVTEKGKDVELRCDPISGHTALYWYRQSLGQGLEFLIYFQGNSAPDKSGLPSDRFSAERTGGSVSTLTIQRTQQEDSAVYLCASSSQGAGYGYTFGSGTRLTVV.

The chain carries TRBV7-2 and TRBJ2-7; 10 bases fit TRBD1. Trimming removed 5 bases from V and 3 bases from J; junction bases left unmatched: 7. The length of the CDR3 is 15 residues. CDR1 SGHTA and CDR2 FQGNSA come from the germline V gene. CDR3 nucleotides: TGTGCCAGCAGCCCGGGACAGGGGCTAAACTACGAGCAGTACTTC. It codes for CASSPGQGLNYEQYF.

The CDR3 sequence is CASSRTGNTGELFF. Written as DNA, the CDR3 is TGTGCCAGCAGCCGGACAGGCAACACCGGGGAGCTGTTTTTT. V usage is TRBV7-7 and J usage is TRBJ2-2; TRBD1 aligns across 7 bases. V dropped 5 bases and J dropped 2; count of bases not matched to a gene: 2. The germline V gene has CDR1 SSHAT and CDR2 FNYEAQ (reference sequence). The CDR3 consists of 14 residues.

This rearrangement joins TRBV28 to TRBJ2-5; TRBD2 aligns across 13 bases. CDR3 size: 15 residues. Germline values: CDR1 MDHEN, CDR2 SYDVKM. Germline trimming cut 5 bases from V and 5 bases from J; bases unmatched to any gene: 5. CDR3 sequence (DNA): TGTGCCAGCAGTGCACTAGCGGGGGGGAGGGAGACCCAGTACTTC. Protein product: CASSALAGGRETQYF.

The chain has TRBV25-1 and TRBJ1-4; TRBD1 matches 9 bases. CDR3 length equals 14 residues. V gave up 6 bases and J gave up 5 bases; unmatched junction bases: 4. CDR1 is MGHDK and CDR2 is SYGVNS in the germline V gene. This CDR3 reads CASRSGTGNEKLFF. CDR3 coding DNA: TGTGCCAGCAGGTCCGGGACAGGGAATGAAAAACTGTTTTTT.

The chain links TRBV19 to TRBJ2-3; 8 positions agree with TRBD2. Germline lookup yields CDR1 LNHDA and CDR2 SQIVND (reference sequence). The CDR3 has 16 residues. Losses at the gene ends were 3 bases for V and 6 bases for J; bases not matched to a gene: 11. For the CDR3, the DNA is TGTGCCAGTAGTATCGTGTCCAGCGGGAGTGGGGATACGCAGTATTTT. Protein product: CASSIVSSGSGDTQYF. The entire variable domain, with the rest obtained from reference TRBV19 and TRBJ2-3, is as follows: DGGITQSPKYLFRKEGQNVTLSCEQNLNHDAMYWYRQDPGQGLRLIYYSQIVNDFQKGDIAEGYSVSREKKESFPLTVTSAQKNPTAFYLCASSIVSSGSGDTQYFGPGTRLTVL.

V is TRBV6-5 and J is TRBJ2-5; tentatively, D is TRBD2 (6 bases). The CDR3 is 15 residues long. Trimming shortened V by 7 bases and J by 7 bases, and 22 bases separated the two germline ends. Germline CDR1 and CDR2: MNHEY and SVGAGI. This chain's CDR3 is CASKRAGSGVWTQYF. The CDR3 coding sequence is TGTGCCAGCAAGAGGGCGGGGAGTGGCGTCTGGACCCAGTACTTC.

This clone appeared once. V and J are TRBV7-7 and TRBJ2-1; 7 bases are a match to TRBD2. Trimming at V came to 1 base and at J to 0 bases, leaving 6 bases not matched to a gene. The length of the CDR3 is 17 residues. Germline V CDR1 and CDR2: SSHAT, FNYEAQ (reference sequence). CDR3 loop: CASSLGRERSSYNEQFF. In DNA form, the CDR3 reads TGTGCCAGCAGCTTAGGGCGGGAGAGAAGCTCCTACAATGAGCAGTTCTTC.

The V call is TRBV6-6, the J call TRBJ1-4; possible D gene TRBD1, 5 bases. Trimming pared 2 bases from V and 14 bases from J, leaving 15 bases between. This CDR3 has 13 residues. Germline V gene sequence: CDR1 MNHNY, CDR2 SVGAGI (reference sequence). This chain's CDR3 is CASSYGTGSLLFF. The CDR3 nucleotides are TGTGCCAGCAGTTACGGGACCGGGAGTTTGCTGTTTTTT.

The rearrangement uses TRBV6-1 and TRBJ2-5; D is uncertain. The assigned J gene may be wrong: the sequence end matches TRBJ2-7 better. Germline CDR1 MNHNS, CDR2 SASEGT. The CDR3 spans 11 residues. In DNA form, the CDR3 reads TGTGCCAGCAGTCCAAGAAACGAGCAGTACTTC. Protein product: CASSPRNEQYF.

This rearrangement joins TRBV6-1 to TRBJ2-7, with 9 bases aligning to TRBD1. V was clipped by 4 bases and J by 3 bases; unmatched bases: 10. Per the germline V gene, CDR1 is MNHNS and CDR2 is SASEGT. This CDR3 is 16 amino acids long. CDR3 bases: TGTGCCAGCAGTGTCGCCGGGACAGGGAGTTACTACGAGCAGTACTTC. Amino acid sequence: CASSVAGTGSYYEQYF.

This chain connects TRBV12-5 to TRBJ2-5, with a tentative D call TRBD2 (6 bases). The V and J ends lost 5 bases and 1 base respectively, with 8 bases between them. CDR3 length: 13 amino acids. Germline CDR1 is LGHNT and CDR2 is FRNRAP. In DNA form, the CDR3 reads TGTGCTAGTGGTACCGGGGGCCAAGAGACCCAGTACTTC. Its protein product is CASGTGGQETQYF.

V is TRBV9 and J is TRBJ1-2; 8 bases match TRBD1. There are 12 residues in the CDR3. Trimming at V came to 1 base and at J to 8 bases, leaving 1 base not matched to a gene. The germline V gene has CDR1 SGDLS and CDR2 YYNGEE. The CDR3 reads CASSVHRGGYTF. In DNA, the CDR3 is TGTGCCAGCAGCGTACACAGGGGGGGCTACACCTTC.

V usage is TRBV19 and J usage is TRBJ1-4, with 12 bases matching TRBD1. Germline loops: CDR1 LNHDA, CDR2 SQIVND (reference sequence). This CDR3 has 15 amino acids. V lost 6 bases to trimming and J lost 3 bases; unmatched junction nucleotides: 2. The CDR3 DNA reads TGTGCCAGTAGCGGGACAGGGGGCTCTAATGAAAAACTGTTTTTT. It yields the protein CASSGTGGSNEKLFF.

The chain uses TRBV2 and TRBJ2-1, with TRBD2 matching 16 bases. Trimming at V came to 6 bases and at J to 0 bases, leaving 5 bases not matched to a gene. Germline V gives CDR1 SNHLY, CDR2 FYNNEI. The length of the CDR3 is 18 residues. The CDR3 reads CASRAGTSGGASYNEQFF. The CDR3 coding sequence is TGTGCCAGCAGAGCCGGGACTAGCGGGGGGGCCTCCTACAATGAGCAGTTCTTC.

The genes are TRBV4-1 and TRBJ2-3, with unresolved D. Germline CDR1 MGHRA, CDR2 YSYEKL. CDR3 length: 15 residues. Trimming took off 0 bases at V and 0 bases at J, with 7 bases between the two ends. CDR3 in amino acids: CASSQDGRSTDTQYF. CDR3 sequence (DNA): TGCGCCAGCAGCCAAGATGGTAGAAGCACAGATACGCAGTATTTT.

This clone has just one count. V is TRBV4-3 and J is TRBJ2-1; 9 bases are a match to TRBD1. Germline V lookup: CDR1 LGHNA, CDR2 YSLEER. The CDR3 covers 15 residues. V dropped 4 bases and J dropped 2; count of bases not matched to a gene: 3. DNA of the CDR3: TGCGCCAGCAGCCCAGGGGACAGGGCCTACAATGAGCAGTTCTTC. This codes for CASSPGDRAYNEQFF.

This clone was seen more than once but under ten times. The chain recombines TRBV12-5 with TRBJ2-2, with TRBD1 as a possible D gene (6 bases). CDR1 LGHNT and CDR2 FRNRAP come from the germline V gene. This CDR3 is 16 amino acids long. V lost 5 bases, J lost 5 bases, and 18 bases lay in between. The CDR3 DNA is TGTGCTAGTGGTCCCTCTGGGGGCGTAGGGACCGGGGAGCTGTTTTTT. Encoded protein: CASGPSGGVGTGELFF.

The genes are TRBV27 and TRBJ2-2, with TRBD1 matching 11 bases. This CDR3 comprises 16 residues. Germline V gene data show CDR1 as MNHEY and CDR2 as SMNVEV (reference sequence). J gave up 10 bases and V 4 bases, and 11 bases lay outside the gene matches. For the CDR3, the DNA is TGTGCCAGCAGTTACGTCGCGGGGACAGGGGGGCTGGAGCTGTTTTTT. Protein: CASSYVAGTGGLELFF.

V is TRBV9 and J is TRBJ1-1, with 7 bases that match TRBD1. The ends lost 6 bases at V and 6 bases at J; junction bases unmatched: 14. From germline, CDR1 is SGDLS and CDR2 YYNGEE. The CDR3 consists of 15 residues. The CDR3 DNA reads as TGTGCCAGCACCGAACGACAGGGAGAAAGTTCTGAAGCTTTCTTT. Translating it yields CASTERQGESSEAFF. Full variable domain (missing parts from reference TRBV9 and TRBJ1-1): DSGVTQTPKHLITATGQRVTLRCSPRSGDLSVYWYQQSLDQGLQFLIQYYNGEERAKGNILERFSAQQFPDLHSELNLSSLELGDSALYFCASTERQGESSEAFFGQGTRLTVV.

The chain has TRBV5-8 and TRBJ2-7, with TRBD1 identical over 9 bases. Losses at the gene ends were 4 bases for V and 5 bases for J; bases not matched to a gene: 22. The CDR3 contains 19 residues. Germline V gene sequence: CDR1 SGHTS, CDR2 YDEGEE. The CDR3 spells CASSGWDRVFYRESHEQYF. The CDR3 nucleotides read TGTGCCAGCAGCGGGTGGGACAGGGTTTTCTATCGGGAGTCGCACGAGCAGTACTTC.

This clone was seen a single time. This chain links TRBV7-9 with TRBJ2-3; 7 nucleotides match TRBD2. The germline CDR1 and CDR2 sequences are SEHNR and FQNEAQ (reference sequence). This CDR3 has 16 residues. V shed 1 base and J 3 bases; nucleotides not matched to a gene: 7. The CDR3: CASSLGRAGITDTQYF. Here the CDR3 DNA reads TGTGCCAGCAGCTTAGGTCGAGCGGGGATTACAGATACGCAGTATTTT.

This clone turned up a few times. The V call is TRBV11-3, the J call TRBJ2-3; D is unclear. CDR3 length: 12 residues. Germline CDR1 and CDR2: SGHNT and YENEEA. Trimming pared 3 bases from V and 6 bases from J, leaving 7 bases between. This chain's CDR3 is CASSLTGDTQYF. For the CDR3, the DNA is TGTGCCAGCAGCTTGACTGGGGATACGCAGTATTTT.

The chain has TRBV7-2 and TRBJ2-5; no clear D. The CDR3 extends over 12 amino acids. The germline V gene has CDR1 SGHTA and CDR2 FQGNSA. The V gene lost 4 bases and the J gene lost 5 bases, with 8 bases spanning the gap. The CDR3 sequence is CASSSFRETQYF. The CDR3 region has the DNA TGTGCCAGCAGCTCCTTCCGGGAGACCCAGTACTTC.